The clone carrying this TCR beta chain showed up just a few times. Its antigen is not known. This sample was taken from a study of CD8 T cells in ankylosing spondylitis. Study-level points and caveats: It appeared that ankylosing spondylitis blood was characterized by a TCR beta motif of fewer than ten highly homologous variants.

Library preparation for TCR beta used quantitative 5'-RACE with molecular barcodes. From the 5' RACE reads, TCRdb called clonotypes with MiXCR, one entry per CDR3 protein. Of more than 400,000 distinct CDR3 sequences in the sample, roughly 5.2% were seen once. The CDR3 is 12 amino acids. Between the trimmed V and J ends, which lost 8 bases and 2 bases, there was a span of 13 bases. Germline-derived CDR1 and CDR2 are DFQATT and SNEGSKA (reference sequence). V is TRBV20-1 and J is TRBJ2-7; D unresolved. The clonotype originates from a male donor with ankylosing spondylitis. Specimen: blood, either unsorted or a sorted T cell fraction (not recorded which). The DNA for the CDR3 is TGCAGTCGGTCGGGCGATACCTACGAGCAGTACTTC. The encoded protein is CSRSGDTYEQYF.